The 21 T cell receptor beta chains given below trace back to one sample, sequenced in a study of blood T cell repertoires in COVID-19. The protocol was immunoSEQ multiplex PCR, while the TCRdb copy is restricted to in-frame clones and leaves out a portion. The top ten hold around 12% of the sample, which has 200,000 to 300,000 clones, around 86% seen once. The specimen sequenced was peripheral blood. The receptors shown here come from an older woman with active or convalescent COVID-19.

This chain links TRBV7-9 with TRBJ2-2; D unclear. In germline, CDR1 is SEHNR, CDR2 FQNEAQ (reference sequence). The CDR3 is 14 residues long. Between the trimmed V and J ends, which lost 3 bases and 0 bases, there was a span of 5 bases. CDR3 region: CASSFPTNTGELFF. DNA for the CDR3: TGTGCCAGCAGCTTTCCCACGAACACCGGGGAGCTGTTTTTT.

The rearrangement joins TRBV27 to TRBJ1-4; 9 nucleotides align to TRBD1. CDR1 is MNHEY and CDR2 is SMNVEV in the germline V gene (reference sequence). The J segment lost 14 bases and the V segment lost 5 bases, leaving 6 bases of the junction unmatched. This CDR3 spans 12 amino acids. DNA of the CDR3: TGTGCCAGCAGTGCCGGGACAGGGAGCCTGTTTTTT. Translating it yields CASSAGTGSLFF.

The rearrangement joins TRBV6-5 to TRBJ2-5, with 8 bases aligning to TRBD2. V lost 5 bases to trimming and J lost 5 bases; unmatched junction nucleotides: 4. The germline gives CDR1 MNHEY, CDR2 SVGAGI. This CDR3 is 13 amino acids long. The CDR3 loop is CASSSGGRETQYF. The CDR3 DNA reads as TGTGCCAGCAGTAGCGGGGGCCGCGAGACCCAGTACTTC.

The genes are TRBV6-5 and TRBJ1-5, with D possibly being TRBD1 (6 bases). CDR1 and CDR2 from the germline V gene are MNHEY and SVGAGI. This CDR3 is 12 amino acids long. V lost 5 bases and J lost 9, with 11 bases in between. CDR3 sequence reads: CASSPQQGPQHF. The CDR3 nucleotides read TGTGCCAGCAGTCCGCAACAGGGGCCCCAGCATTTT.

The rearrangement joins TRBV12-3 or TRBV12-4 to TRBJ1-1; no firm D call. Trimming removed 1 base at V and 7 bases at J, with 7 bases between. The CDR3 is made up of 12 amino acids. CDR3 sequence: CASSLGPFEAFF. The DNA for the CDR3 is TGTGCCAGCAGTTTAGGGCCCTTTGAAGCTTTCTTT.

As regards this clone: Other DNA sequences within the sample encode an identical CDR3. The rearrangement uses TRBV5-1 and TRBJ2-7, with 9 bases fitting TRBD1. V shed 0 bases, J shed 3 bases, and the junction held 7 bases outside the gene matches. The CDR3 consists of 16 residues. The germline V gene has CDR1 SGHRS and CDR2 YFSETQ. Written as DNA, the CDR3 is TGCGCCAGCAGCTTGGGACCCCGGGACAGGGACTACGAGCAGTACTTC. It encodes CASSLGPRDRDYEQYF.

V is TRBV2 and J is TRBJ1-1, with D possibly being TRBD1 (5 bases). Trimming pared 6 bases from V and 8 bases from J, leaving 16 bases between. CDR1 and CDR2 from the germline V gene are SNHLY and FYNNEI. The CDR3 has 13 residues. The DNA of the CDR3 is TGTGCCAGCAGCGGTCAGGGAATGGCGGAAGCTTTCTTT. It is translated as CASSGQGMAEAFF.

This clone showed up just once. This chain connects TRBV14 to TRBJ2-5; 10 nucleotides agree with TRBD1. CDR3 size: 14 residues. Germline values: CDR1 SGHDN, CDR2 FVKESK. V shed 4 bases, J shed 4 bases, and the junction held 3 bases outside the gene matches. The CDR3 here is CASSLRTGGETQYF. Written as DNA, the CDR3 is TGTGCCAGCAGCCTTAGGACAGGGGGAGAGACCCAGTACTTC.

This clone was counted ten times or more. This sequence joins TRBV29-1 and TRBJ1-2; 9 bases map to TRBD1. The CDR3 totals 13 residues. The junction had 8 bases not matched to a gene; V was cut back by 4 bases and J by 8 bases. The germline CDR1 and CDR2 sequences are SQVTM and ANQGSEA. In DNA, the CDR3 is TGCAGCGTTGTGGGACAGGGTAAAGGCGGCTACACCTTC. Its translation: CSVVGQGKGGYTF.

The chain is built from TRBV6-5 and TRBJ1-4; 7 bases align to TRBD1. The CDR3 has 14 residues. Per germline, CDR1 MNHEY and CDR2 SVGAGI. The J segment lost 8 bases and the V segment lost 7 bases, leaving 10 bases of the junction unmatched. The CDR3 sequence is CASTPDRVGEKLFF. As DNA, the CDR3 is TGTGCCAGCACCCCCGACAGGGTTGGGGAAAAACTGTTTTTT.

This chain links TRBV21-1 with TRBJ2-5; whether TRBD2, the table's D call, matches the DNA was not checked. TRBV21-1 is an annotated pseudogene. CDR3 length: 14 residues. CDR3 in amino acids: CASSKDGGRETQYF. In DNA, the CDR3 is TGTGCCAGCAGCAAAGACGGGGGGCGAGAGACCCAGTACTTC.

For the CDR3, the DNA is TGTGCCAGCAGCCCCGCCCCCTTGACTTACGAGCAGTACTTC. It is translated as CASSPAPLTYEQYF. The rearrangement uses TRBV3-1 (or the pseudogene TRBV3-2) and TRBJ2-7; D ambiguous. The ends were cut back, 4 bases at V and 4 bases at J, with 14 bases in the middle. This CDR3 contains 14 residues. The germline V gene has CDR1 LGHDT and CDR2 YNNKEL (reference sequence).

This chain uses TRBV19 with TRBJ2-3; TRBD2 matches at 8 bases. Germline CDR1 is LNHDA and CDR2 is SQIVND (reference sequence). Losses at the gene ends were 4 bases for V and 0 bases for J; bases not matched to a gene: 6. The CDR3 covers 16 residues. The DNA of the CDR3 is TGTGCCAGTAGTACCGGGACTAGTGCTAGCACAGATACGCAGTATTTT. Its protein is CASSTGTSASTDTQYF.

The chain has TRBV6-5 and TRBJ2-7, with 8 bases fitting TRBD1. The CDR3 loop spans 14 amino acids. Trimming removed 5 bases from V and 1 base from J; junction bases left unmatched: 4. The germline V gene has CDR1 MNHEY and CDR2 SVGAGI. CDR3 sequence reads: CASSPQGGSYEQYF. The CDR3 DNA is TGTGCCAGCAGTCCACAGGGGGGATCCTACGAGCAGTACTTC.

The rearrangement links TRBV5-8 to TRBJ1-1; 7 bases agree with TRBD1. J gave up 0 bases and V 4 bases, and 3 bases lay outside the gene matches. CDR3 length equals 14 residues. The germline V gene has CDR1 SGHTS and CDR2 YDEGEE. The chain's CDR3 is CASSVGQLNTEAFF. CDR3 DNA: TGTGCCAGCAGCGTGGGACAGCTGAACACTGAAGCTTTCTTT.

V and J are TRBV3-1 (or the pseudogene TRBV3-2) and TRBJ1-4; D is unresolved. The CDR3 is 17 amino acids. V was clipped by 3 bases and J by 0 bases, with 14 bases between them. Germline CDR1 LGHDT, CDR2 YNNKEL (reference sequence). The CDR3 region has the DNA TGTGCCAGCAGCCAGATGGGTTGGGAGGCAACTAATGAAAAACTGTTTTTT. Amino acid sequence: CASSQMGWEATNEKLFF.

The V gene is TRBV19, the J gene TRBJ2-3; the D gene is possibly TRBD1 (6 bases). This CDR3 has 15 residues. The V end lost 3 bases, the J end lost 3 bases, and 13 bases lay between the germline ends. In germline, CDR1 is LNHDA, CDR2 SQIVND (reference sequence). The CDR3: CASSIPGDTTDTQYF. Here the CDR3 DNA reads TGTGCCAGTAGTATCCCAGGGGACACAACAGATACGCAGTATTTT.

J is TRBJ2-3 and V is TRBV5-6, with 11 bases lining up with TRBD2. The V gene end was trimmed by 1 base and the J gene end by 4 bases; junction bases not matched to a gene: 5. CDR1 is SGHDT, CDR2 YYEEEE, per germline. The CDR3 contains 16 residues. CDR3 sequence (DNA): TGTGCCAGCAGCTTGTTAGCGGGGGGGCTCGCAGATACGCAGTATTTT. Its protein product is CASSLLAGGLADTQYF.

The V gene is TRBV18, the J gene TRBJ1-5; unclear D gene. V shed 3 bases and J shed 4 bases, with 7 bases lying between them. The germline V gene has CDR1 KGHSH and CDR2 LQKENI. This CDR3 is 13 amino acids long. The CDR3 loop is CASSPGENQPQHF. In DNA form, the CDR3 reads TGTGCCAGCTCACCCGGGGAGAATCAGCCCCAGCATTTT.

The chain carries TRBV5-1 and TRBJ2-2; D may be TRBD2 (6 bases). The CDR3 has 16 residues. Germline CDR1 SGHRS, CDR2 YFSETQ. Between the trimmed V and J ends, which lost 0 bases and 4 bases, there was a span of 13 bases. The CDR3 protein is CASSLAQQGLTGELFF. The CDR3 region has the DNA TGCGCCAGCAGCTTGGCCCAGCAGGGACTCACCGGGGAGCTGTTTTTT.

This clone was detected only once. The genes are TRBV6-6 and TRBJ1-4; 8 positions agree with TRBD1. The J segment lost 4 bases and the V segment lost 5 bases, leaving 3 bases of the junction unmatched. Germline CDR1 and CDR2: MNHNY and SVGAGI (reference sequence). The CDR3 loop spans 14 amino acids. Here the CDR3 DNA reads TGTGCCAGCAGTCCAGGGGGCTTTAATGAAAAACTGTTTTTT. Translating gives CASSPGGFNEKLFF.